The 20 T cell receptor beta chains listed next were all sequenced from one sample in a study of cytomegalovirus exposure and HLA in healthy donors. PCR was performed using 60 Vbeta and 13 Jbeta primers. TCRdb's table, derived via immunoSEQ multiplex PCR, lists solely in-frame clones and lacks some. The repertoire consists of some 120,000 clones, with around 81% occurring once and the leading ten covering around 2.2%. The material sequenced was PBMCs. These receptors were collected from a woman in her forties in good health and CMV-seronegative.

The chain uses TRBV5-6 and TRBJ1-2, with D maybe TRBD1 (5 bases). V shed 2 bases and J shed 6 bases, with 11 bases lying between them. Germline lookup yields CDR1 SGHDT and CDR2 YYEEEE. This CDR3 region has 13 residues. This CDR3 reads CASSFGTPNGYTF. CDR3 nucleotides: TGTGCCAGCAGCTTCGGGACTCCTAATGGCTACACCTTC.

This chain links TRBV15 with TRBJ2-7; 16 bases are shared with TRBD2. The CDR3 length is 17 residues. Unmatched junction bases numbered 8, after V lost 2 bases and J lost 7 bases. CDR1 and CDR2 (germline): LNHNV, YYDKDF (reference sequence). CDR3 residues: CATSRKGLAGGQGEQYF. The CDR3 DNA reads TGTGCCACCAGCAGAAAGGGACTAGCGGGGGGGCAGGGAGAGCAGTACTTC.

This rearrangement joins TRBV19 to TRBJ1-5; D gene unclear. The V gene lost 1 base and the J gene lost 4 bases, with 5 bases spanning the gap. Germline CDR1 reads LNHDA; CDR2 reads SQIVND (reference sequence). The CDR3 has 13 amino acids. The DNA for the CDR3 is TGTGCCAGTAGTATAGCGGGGAATCAGCCCCAGCATTTT. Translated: CASSIAGNQPQHF.

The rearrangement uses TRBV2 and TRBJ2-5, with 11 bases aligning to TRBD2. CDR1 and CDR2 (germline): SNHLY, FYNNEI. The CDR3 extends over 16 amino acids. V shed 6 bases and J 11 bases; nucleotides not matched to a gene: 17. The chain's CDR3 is CASRANLLAGAGEQYF. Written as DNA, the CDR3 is TGTGCCAGCAGGGCCAATCTACTAGCGGGAGCAGGTGAGCAGTACTTC.

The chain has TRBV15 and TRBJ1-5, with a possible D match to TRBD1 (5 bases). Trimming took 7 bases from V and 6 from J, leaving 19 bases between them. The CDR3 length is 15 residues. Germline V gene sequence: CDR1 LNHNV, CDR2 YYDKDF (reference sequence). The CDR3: CATTSSQGLRQPQHF. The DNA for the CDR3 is TGTGCCACCACGTCCAGTCAGGGTCTACGTCAGCCCCAGCATTTT.

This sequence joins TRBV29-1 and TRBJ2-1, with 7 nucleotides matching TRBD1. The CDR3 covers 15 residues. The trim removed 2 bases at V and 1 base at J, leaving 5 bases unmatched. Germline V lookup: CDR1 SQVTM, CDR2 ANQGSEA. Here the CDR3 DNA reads TGCAGCGTTGAAAGGGACAGAAGTTCCTACAATGAGCAGTTCTTC. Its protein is CSVERDRSSYNEQFF.

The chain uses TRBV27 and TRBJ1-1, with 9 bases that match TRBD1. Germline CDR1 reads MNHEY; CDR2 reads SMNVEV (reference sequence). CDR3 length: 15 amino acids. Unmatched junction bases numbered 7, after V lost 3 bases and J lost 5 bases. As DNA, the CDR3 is TGTGCCAGCAGTTTTGGGGACAGGGCAAGGACTGAAGCTTTCTTT. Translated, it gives CASSFGDRARTEAFF.

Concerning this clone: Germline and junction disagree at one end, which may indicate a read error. The CDR3 DNA reads TGTTCCAGCAGCTTAGTTGCAGTCTCCTCCAATGAGCAGTTCTTC. Translation: CSSSLVAVSSNEQFF. The chain links TRBV7-9 to TRBJ2-1, with D uncertain. Germline values: CDR1 SEHNR, CDR2 FQNEAQ (reference sequence). The length of the CDR3 is 15 residues. Based on the CDR3 plus reference TRBV7-9 and TRBJ2-1, the full variable domain is DTGVSQNPRHKITKRGQNVTFRCDPISEHNRLYWYRQTLGQGPEFLTYFQNEAQLEKSRLLSDRFSAERPKGSFSTLEIQRTEQGDSAMYLCSSSLVAVSSNEQFFGPGTRLTVL.

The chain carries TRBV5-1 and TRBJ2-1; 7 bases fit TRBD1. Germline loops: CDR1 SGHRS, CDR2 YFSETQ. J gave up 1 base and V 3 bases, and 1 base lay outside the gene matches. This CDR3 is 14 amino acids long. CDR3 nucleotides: TGCGCCAGCAGCTGGGGACAGTCCTACAATGAGCAGTTCTTC. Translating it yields CASSWGQSYNEQFF.

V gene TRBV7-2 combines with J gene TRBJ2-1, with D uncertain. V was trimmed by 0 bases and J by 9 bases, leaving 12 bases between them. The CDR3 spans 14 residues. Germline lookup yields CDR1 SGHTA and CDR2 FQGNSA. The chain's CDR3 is CASSLARGDGEQFF. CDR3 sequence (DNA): TGTGCCAGCAGCTTAGCGCGCGGCGACGGTGAGCAGTTCTTC.

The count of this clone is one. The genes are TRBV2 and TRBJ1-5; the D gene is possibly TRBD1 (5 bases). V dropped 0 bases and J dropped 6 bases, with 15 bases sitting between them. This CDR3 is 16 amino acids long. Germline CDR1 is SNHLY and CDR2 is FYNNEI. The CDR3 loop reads CASSEALVGRSQPQHF. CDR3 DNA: TGTGCCAGCAGTGAAGCGCTTGTGGGGCGCAGTCAGCCCCAGCATTTT.

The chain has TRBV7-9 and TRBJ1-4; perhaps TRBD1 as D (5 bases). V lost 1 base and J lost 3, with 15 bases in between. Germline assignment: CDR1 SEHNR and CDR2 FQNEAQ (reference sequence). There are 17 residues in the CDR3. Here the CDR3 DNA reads TGTGCCAGCAGCTTAGTTGGTCAGGGTCCCTCTAATGAAAAACTGTTTTTT. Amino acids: CASSLVGQGPSNEKLFF.

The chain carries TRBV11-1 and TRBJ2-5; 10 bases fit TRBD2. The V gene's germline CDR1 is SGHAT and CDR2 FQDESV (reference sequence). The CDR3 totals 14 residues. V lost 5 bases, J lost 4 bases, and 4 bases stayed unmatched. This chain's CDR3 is CASSSSGGLETQYF. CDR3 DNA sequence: TGTGCCAGCAGCAGTAGCGGGGGGCTAGAGACCCAGTACTTC.

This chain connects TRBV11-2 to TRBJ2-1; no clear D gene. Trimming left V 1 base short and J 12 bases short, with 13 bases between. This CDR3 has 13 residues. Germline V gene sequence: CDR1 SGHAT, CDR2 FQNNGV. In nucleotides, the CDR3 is TGTGCCAGCAGCTTAGTCCCGCCGGTCGCGCAGTTCTTC. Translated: CASSLVPPVAQFF.

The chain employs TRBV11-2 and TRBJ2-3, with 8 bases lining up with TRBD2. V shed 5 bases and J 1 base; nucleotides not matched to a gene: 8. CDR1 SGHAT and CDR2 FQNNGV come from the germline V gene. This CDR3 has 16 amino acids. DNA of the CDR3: TGTGCCAGCAGCCCCGCGGGGGGAGGGGGCACAGATACGCAGTATTTT. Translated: CASSPAGGGGTDTQYF.

This chain's CDR3 is CASSVTGLISGNTIYF. Written as DNA, the CDR3 is TGTGCCAGCAGCGTAACCGGACTGATCTCTGGAAACACCATATATTTT. The chain combines TRBV9 with TRBJ1-3; the D is unclear. CDR1 is SGDLS, CDR2 YYNGEE, per germline. V gave up 1 base and J gave up 0 bases, with 11 bases separating them. CDR3 length equals 16 residues.

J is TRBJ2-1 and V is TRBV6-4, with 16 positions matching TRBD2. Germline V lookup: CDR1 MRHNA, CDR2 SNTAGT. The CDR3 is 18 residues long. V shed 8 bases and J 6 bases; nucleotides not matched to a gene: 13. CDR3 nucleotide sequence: TGTGCCAGCCTTAAGGGACTAGCGGGAGGGCTGAGGGCCAATGAGCAGTTCTTC. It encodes CASLKGLAGGLRANEQFF.

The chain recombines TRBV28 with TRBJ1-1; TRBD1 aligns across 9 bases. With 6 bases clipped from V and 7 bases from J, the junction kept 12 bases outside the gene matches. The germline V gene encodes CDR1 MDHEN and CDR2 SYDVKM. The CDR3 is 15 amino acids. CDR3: CASSPPGQGRGEAFF. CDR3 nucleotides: TGTGCCAGCAGCCCCCCGGGACAGGGACGAGGTGAAGCTTTCTTT. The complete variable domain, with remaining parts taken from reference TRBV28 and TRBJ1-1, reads DVKVTQSSRYLVKRTGEKVFLECVQDMDHENMFWYRQDPGLGLRLIYFSYDVKMKEKGDIPEGYSVSREKKERFSLILESASTNQTSMYLCASSPPGQGRGEAFFGQGTRLTVV.

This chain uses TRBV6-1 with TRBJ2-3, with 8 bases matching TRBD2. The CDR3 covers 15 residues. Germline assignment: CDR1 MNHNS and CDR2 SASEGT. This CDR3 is CAGGSGGLSTDTQYF. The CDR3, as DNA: TGTGCAGGTGGGAGCGGGGGCCTCAGCACAGATACGCAGTATTTT.

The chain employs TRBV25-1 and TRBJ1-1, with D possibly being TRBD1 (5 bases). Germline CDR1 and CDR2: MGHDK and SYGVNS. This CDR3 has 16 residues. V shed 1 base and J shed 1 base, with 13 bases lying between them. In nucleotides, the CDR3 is TGTGCCAGCAGTGAATTCATTCGTAGGGGGAACACTGAAGCTTTCTTT. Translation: CASSEFIRRGNTEAFF.